This TCR beta chain came from a study of cytomegalovirus exposure and HLA in healthy donors. Germline-derived CDR1 and CDR2 are SGHTA and FQGNSA. The CDR3 spans 15 residues. The V gene end was trimmed by 1 base and the J gene end by 6 bases; junction bases not matched to a gene: 7. 60 Vbeta and 13 Jbeta primers were used in PCR. Assay used: immunoSEQ multiplex PCR; TCRdb lists only in-frame clones, some missing. Among roughly 190,000 clones listed, approximately 83% were seen once. The V and J genes are TRBV7-2 and TRBJ2-7; TRBD1 matches 9 bases. This receptor was identified in a woman between 45 and 60 years old in good health and CMV-seropositive. Sequences were obtained from PBMCs. CDR3 sequence reads: CASSLVPGQGVEQYF. For the CDR3, the DNA is TGTGCCAGCAGCTTAGTGCCGGGACAGGGCGTCGAGCAGTACTTC. The whole variable domain, filled in from reference TRBV7-2 and TRBJ2-7, reads GAGVSQSPSNKVTEKGKDVELRCDPISGHTALYWYRQSLGQGLEFLIYFQGNSAPDKSGLPSDRFSAERTGGSVSTLTIQRTQQEDSAVYLCASSLVPGQGVEQYFGPGTRLTVT.